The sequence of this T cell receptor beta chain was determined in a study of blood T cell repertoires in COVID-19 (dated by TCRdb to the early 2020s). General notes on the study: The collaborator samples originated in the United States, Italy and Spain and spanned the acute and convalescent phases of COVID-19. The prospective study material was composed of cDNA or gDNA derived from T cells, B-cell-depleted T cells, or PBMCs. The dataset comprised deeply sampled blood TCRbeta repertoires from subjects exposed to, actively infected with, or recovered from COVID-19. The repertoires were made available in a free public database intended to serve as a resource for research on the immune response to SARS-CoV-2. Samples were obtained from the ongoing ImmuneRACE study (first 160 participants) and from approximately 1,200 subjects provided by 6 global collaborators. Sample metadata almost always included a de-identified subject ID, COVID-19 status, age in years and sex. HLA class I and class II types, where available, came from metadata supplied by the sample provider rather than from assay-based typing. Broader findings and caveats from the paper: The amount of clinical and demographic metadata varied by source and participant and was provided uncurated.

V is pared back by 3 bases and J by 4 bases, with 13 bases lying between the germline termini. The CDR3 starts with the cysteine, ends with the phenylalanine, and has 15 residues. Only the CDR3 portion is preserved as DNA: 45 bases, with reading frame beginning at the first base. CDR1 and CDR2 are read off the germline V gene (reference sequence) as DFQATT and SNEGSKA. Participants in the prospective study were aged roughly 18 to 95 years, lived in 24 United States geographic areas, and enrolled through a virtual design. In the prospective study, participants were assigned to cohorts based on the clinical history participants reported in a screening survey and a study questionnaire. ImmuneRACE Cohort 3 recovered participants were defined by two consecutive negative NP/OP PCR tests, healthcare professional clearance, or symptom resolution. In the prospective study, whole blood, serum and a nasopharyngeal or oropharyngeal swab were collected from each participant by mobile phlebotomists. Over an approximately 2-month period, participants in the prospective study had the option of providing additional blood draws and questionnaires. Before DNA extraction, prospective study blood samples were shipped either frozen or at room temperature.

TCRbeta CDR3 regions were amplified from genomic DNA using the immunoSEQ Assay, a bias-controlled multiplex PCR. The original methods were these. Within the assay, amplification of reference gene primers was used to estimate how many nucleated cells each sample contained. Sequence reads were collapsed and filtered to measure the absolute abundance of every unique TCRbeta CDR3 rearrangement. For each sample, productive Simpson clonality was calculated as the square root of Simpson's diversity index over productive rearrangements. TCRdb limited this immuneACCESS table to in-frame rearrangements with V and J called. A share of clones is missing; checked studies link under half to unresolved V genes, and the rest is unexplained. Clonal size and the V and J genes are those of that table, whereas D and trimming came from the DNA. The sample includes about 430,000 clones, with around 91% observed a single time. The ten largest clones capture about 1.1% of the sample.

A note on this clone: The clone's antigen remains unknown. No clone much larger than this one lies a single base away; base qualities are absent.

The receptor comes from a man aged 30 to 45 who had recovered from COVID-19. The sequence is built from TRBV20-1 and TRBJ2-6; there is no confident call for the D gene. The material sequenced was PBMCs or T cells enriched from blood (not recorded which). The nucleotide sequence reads TGCAGTGCTAGTGGTAGGCAGGTCGGGGCCAACGTCCTGACTTTC. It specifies CSASGRQVGANVLTF.